The rows below give T cell receptor beta chains drawn from one sample of a study of CD8 T cells in Susac syndrome. TCRdb passed the immunoSEQ multiplex PCR reads through MiXCR, listing each CDR3 protein once. The repertoire holds 69,000 or so distinct CDR3 sequences, with around 96% as singletons. The material sequenced was CD8+ T cells from PBMCs. Every receptor here comes from a human donor with multiple sclerosis. Each CDR3 is given with its conserved first and last residue. A D gene is named only where the DNA matches it firmly. Size is stated for part of the rows, as once, few or many counts, or as a class when the clone is expanded.

d_call	clone_size	cdr3_length	j_call	v_call	cdr3_aa	cdr3_nt
TRBD1	-	15	TRBJ1-2	TRBV28	CASSYSTGANYGYTF	TGTGCCAGCAGTTACAGCACAGGGGCGAACTATGGCTACACCTTC
TRBD2	-	17	TRBJ2-3	TRBV12-3/TRBV12-4	CASSTSGSLLITDTQYF	TGTGCCAGCAGTACTAGCGGGAGCCTACTAATCACAGATACGCAGTATTTT
-	-	13	TRBJ2-2	TRBV27	CASTAGKSGELFF	TGTGCCAGCACAGCAGGGAAGTCCGGGGAGCTGTTTTTT
TRBD1	-	14	TRBJ1-3	TRBV29-1	CSGPRTGAGNTIYF	TGCAGCGGCCCCAGGACAGGGGCTGGAAACACCATATATTTT
-	once	13	TRBJ2-7	TRBV4-3	CASSQALFSEQYF	TGCGCCAGCAGCCAAGCCCTGTTCAGCGAGCAGTACTTC
-	-	13	TRBJ2-5	TRBV28	CASVGTGGETQYF	TGTGCCAGCGTCGGGACTGGGGGGGAGACCCAGTACTTC
TRBD2	-	14	TRBJ2-5	TRBV20-1	CSAVAGGTQETQYF	TGCAGTGCTGTAGCGGGGGGGACCCAAGAGACCCAGTACTTC
-	once	15	TRBJ2-3	TRBV20-1	CSAAGTGSYTDTQYF	TGCAGTGCCGCGGGTACAGGGAGTTATACAGATACGCAGTATTTT
-	-	16	TRBJ1-1	TRBV19	CASSVGAGAMNTEAFF	TGTGCCAGTAGTGTGGGAGCAGGGGCTATGAACACTGAAGCTTTCTTT
-	-	15	TRBJ2-5	TRBV3-1	CASSPRTTYQETQYF	TGTGCCAGCAGCCCGAGAACTACCTACCAAGAGACCCAGTACTTC
-	-	19	TRBJ2-3	TRBV4-1	CASSQDLGGSVGRTDTQYF	TGCGCCAGCAGCCAAGATTTGGGTGGAAGCGTCGGCCGCACAGATACGCAGTATTTT
TRBD2	few	15	TRBJ2-1	TRBV27	CASSLTGGPYNEQFF	TGTGCCAGCAGTCTAACGGGGGGGCCCTACAATGAGCAGTTCTTC
TRBD1	-	14	TRBJ2-7	TRBV3-1	CASSPGGPRNEQYF	TGTGCCAGCAGCCCAGGGGGTCCGAGGAACGAGCAGTACTTC
-	-	15	TRBJ2-1	TRBV20-1	CSARERDPVDNEQFF	TGCAGTGCTAGAGAAAGGGACCCTGTTGACAATGAGCAGTTCTTC
TRBD2	-	15	TRBJ2-5	TRBV25-1	CASSEAAGGFETQYF	TGTGCCAGCAGTGAGGCAGCGGGGGGCTTCGAGACCCAGTACTTC
-	-	14	TRBJ2-5	TRBV19	CASSPRDSGETQYF	TGTGCCAGTAGTCCCCGGGACAGCGGGGAGACCCAGTACTTC
-	-	14	TRBJ1-2	TRBV27	CASSLSGANYGYTF	TGTGCCAGCAGTTTATCAGGAGCTAACTATGGCTACACCTTC
-	-	15	TRBJ2-1	TRBV5-1	CASSGSGYPYNEQFF	TGCGCCAGCAGCGGCAGCGGGTACCCTTACAATGAGCAGTTCTTC
-	-	16	TRBJ2-2	TRBV27	CASGTYGTTNTGELFF	TGTGCCAGCGGGACATACGGGACTACGAACACCGGGGAGCTGTTTTTT
TRBD2	-	14	TRBJ2-1	TRBV4-1	CASSQFLAGGPEFF	TGCGCCAGCAGCCAATTTCTAGCGGGGGGGCCTGAGTTCTTC
TRBD2	-	15	TRBJ2-1	TRBV27	CASSLTGGPVDEQFF	TGTGCCAGCAGTTTAACGGGAGGGCCGGTCGATGAGCAGTTCTTC
-	-	15	TRBJ2-3	TRBV7-9	CASSLAPSSTDTQYF	TGTGCCAGCAGCTTAGCGCCTTCCAGCACAGATACGCAGTATTTT
TRBD2	once	15	TRBJ2-7	TRBV12-3/TRBV12-4	CASSDTGLAVYEQYF	TGTGCCAGCAGTGATACAGGACTAGCGGTCTACGAGCAGTACTTC
TRBD2	-	15	TRBJ2-1	TRBV20-1	CSARASGTEVGEQFF	TGCAGTGCTAGAGCTAGCGGGACGGAAGTCGGCGAGCAGTTCTTC
-	-	13	TRBJ2-7	TRBV6-2/TRBV6-3	CASSSKDWDEQYF	TGTGCCAGCAGTTCGAAAGACTGGGACGAGCAGTACTTC
-	-	15	TRBJ2-7	TRBV28	CASSLGQGSSYEQYF	TGTGCCAGCAGTTTAGGGCAGGGTAGTTCCTACGAGCAGTACTTC
-	-	12	TRBJ2-5	TRBV7-9	CASSRLVETQYF	TGTGCCAGCAGCCGATTAGTAGAGACCCAGTACTTC
-	-	11	TRBJ1-1	TRBV20-1	CSALEDTEAFF	TGCAGTGCCCTCGAGGACACTGAAGCTTTCTTT
TRBD2	-	18	TRBJ2-3	TRBV5-4	CASSSTRGWRGGTDTQYF	TGTGCCAGCAGCTCCACCCGCGGCTGGCGGGGGGGCACAGATACGCAGTATTTT
TRBD2	-	15	TRBJ2-1	TRBV14	CASSHQGTSYNEQFF	TGTGCCAGCAGCCATCAAGGGACTAGCTACAATGAGCAGTTCTTC
-	-	16	TRBJ1-3	TRBV4-2	CASSYGEGSSGNTIYF	TGTGCCAGCAGCTACGGGGAGGGCTCATCTGGAAACACCATATATTTT
-	-	13	TRBJ2-7	TRBV9	CASGGTFPYEQYF	TGTGCCAGCGGTGGGACTTTCCCCTACGAGCAGTACTTC
TRBD1	-	14	TRBJ2-1	TRBV13	CASSTTGGYNEQFF	TGTGCCAGCAGCACGACAGGGGGCTACAATGAGCAGTTCTTC
-	-	13	TRBJ1-1	TRBV30	CAWTRSFNTEAFF	TGTGCCTGGACACGATCCTTTAACACTGAAGCTTTCTTT
TRBD1	-	16	TRBJ1-5	TRBV15	CATSSGDRLSNQPQHF	TGTGCCACCAGCAGTGGGGACAGACTCTCAAATCAGCCCCAGCATTTT
TRBD1	-	15	TRBJ2-3	TRBV28	CASSPRTGMDDTQYF	TGTGCCAGCAGTCCGCGGACAGGGATGGATGATACGCAGTATTTT
-	-	13	TRBJ1-2	TRBV29-1	CSVDPIPVYGYTF	TGCAGCGTTGATCCCATCCCCGTCTATGGCTACACCTTC
-	-	13	TRBJ2-7	TRBV20-1	CSAREGGTYEQYF	TGCAGTGCTAGAGAGGGGGGAACCTACGAGCAGTACTTC
TRBD2	-	14	TRBJ2-5	TRBV30	CAWTLAGGQETQYF	TGTGCCTGGACCCTAGCGGGGGGGCAGGAGACCCAGTACTTC
TRBD1	-	14	TRBJ2-7	TRBV27	CASSPQGARYEQYF	TGTGCCAGCAGTCCGCAGGGGGCCCGCTACGAGCAGTACTTC
TRBD1	-	13	TRBJ1-2	TRBV29-1	CSVEQTGPDGYTF	TGCAGCGTCGAGCAGACAGGGCCGGATGGCTACACCTTC
TRBD1	-	14	TRBJ1-1	TRBV4-1	CASSRQTGDTEAFF	TGCGCCAGCAGCCGCCAGACAGGGGACACTGAAGCTTTCTTT